The 29 T cell receptor beta chains below were found in one sample sequenced in a study of shared clonotypes between healthy human individuals. Clones were sequenced by immunoSEQ multiplex PCR, and TCRdb holds only the in-frame ones, with some missing. The sample yields about 2.1 million clones, roughly 91% seen once. Cells designated naive CD8 were CD45RO-negative and were positively selected for CCR7, with terminally differentiated effector memory CD45RA+ cells excluded. The specimen sequenced was naive CD8+ T cells from PBMCs. The receptors were sampled from a man in his late teens or twenties in good health. Some clones in this sample may be carry-over from other donors' samples.

The V gene is TRBV29-1, the J gene TRBJ1-2, with D unclear. Deletions cut 2 bases from V and 3 bases from J, with 10 bases between. The V gene's germline CDR1 is SQVTM and CDR2 ANQGSEA. The CDR3 contains 13 residues. DNA of the CDR3: TGCAGCGTTGAATCGAGACTTGACTATGGCTACACCTTC. This gives the protein CSVESRLDYGYTF.

Note on this clone: Additional DNA sequences in this sample encode the identical CDR3. This chain links TRBV5-4 with TRBJ2-2, with D uncertain. This CDR3 contains 14 residues. With 0 bases removed from V and 8 bases from J, the gap between germline ends came to 11 bases. The V gene's germline CDR1 is SGHNT and CDR2 YYREEE (reference sequence). CDR3 in amino acids: CASSLGRSTGELFF. The CDR3 bases are TGTGCCAGCAGCTTGGGCAGATCGACAGGGGAGCTGTTTTTT.

CDR3 DNA: TGTGCCAGCAGCTTACTCGAGGGGGCCTCCTACAATGAGCAGTTCTTC. Its translation: CASSLLEGASYNEQFF. The chain joins TRBV7-6 to TRBJ2-1; 7 bases match TRBD1. In germline, CDR1 is SGHVS, CDR2 FNYEAQ. The CDR3 contains 16 residues. V gave up 2 bases and J gave up 0 bases; unmatched junction bases: 4.

This clone came up once. This chain links TRBV19 with TRBJ2-3, with 9 bases lining up with TRBD2. Trimming removed 5 bases from V and 4 bases from J; junction bases left unmatched: 10. The CDR3 has 16 residues. CDR1 is LNHDA and CDR2 is SQIVND in the germline V gene (reference sequence). CDR3 protein: CASSAISGGPPDTQYF. CDR3 sequence (DNA): TGTGCCAGTAGTGCCATTAGCGGGGGACCCCCAGATACGCAGTATTTT.

This chain uses TRBV6-5 with TRBJ2-2; 8 positions match TRBD1. V gave up 7 bases and J gave up 1 base; unmatched junction bases: 5. From germline, CDR1 is MNHEY and CDR2 SVGAGI. The CDR3 sequence is 15 residues long. CDR3 in amino acids: CASKATGVNTGELFF. CDR3 DNA: TGTGCCAGCAAGGCGACAGGGGTGAACACCGGGGAGCTGTTTTTT.

The chain employs TRBV9 and TRBJ2-6, with no clear D. This CDR3 has 19 amino acids. With 0 bases removed from V and 3 bases from J, the gap between germline ends came to 19 bases. Germline V lookup: CDR1 SGDLS, CDR2 YYNGEE. CDR3 amino acids: CASSVGTGPGFGGANVLTF. CDR3 nucleotide sequence: TGTGCCAGCAGCGTAGGGACCGGGCCCGGGTTCGGTGGGGCCAACGTCCTGACTTTC. The full variable domain, with the rest looked up from reference TRBV9 and TRBJ2-6, is DSGVTQTPKHLITATGQRVTLRCSPRSGDLSVYWYQQSLDQGLQFLIQYYNGEERAKGNILERFSAQQFPDLHSELNLSSLELGDSALYFCASSVGTGPGFGGANVLTFGAGSRLTVL.

The V gene is TRBV7-6, the J gene TRBJ1-4; D not certain. V was clipped by 2 bases and J by 3 bases, with 7 bases between them. The CDR3 totals 14 residues. Germline CDR1 and CDR2: SGHVS and FNYEAQ. The CDR3 region is CASSLTAANEKLFF. Here the CDR3 DNA reads TGTGCCAGCAGCTTAACTGCAGCTAATGAAAAACTGTTTTTT.

This clone was counted once. V is TRBV27 and J is TRBJ2-7; 14 bases map to TRBD2. V lost 5 bases to trimming and J lost 4 bases; unmatched junction nucleotides: 4. Germline CDR1 MNHEY, CDR2 SMNVEV (reference sequence). The CDR3 has 15 residues. The chain's CDR3 is CASSGTSGRGYEQYF. DNA of the CDR3: TGTGCCAGCAGTGGGACTAGCGGGAGAGGGTACGAGCAGTACTTC.

This sequence joins TRBV19 and TRBJ1-2, with a weak D call TRBD1 (5 bases). The CDR3 is 13 residues long. The V gene's germline CDR1 is LNHDA and CDR2 SQIVND (reference sequence). The V and J ends lost 3 bases and 3 bases respectively, with 8 bases between them. CDR3 coding DNA: TGTGCCAGTAGTATTGGGGGGTACTATGGCTACACCTTC. Translated: CASSIGGYYGYTF.

V gene TRBV27 combines with J gene TRBJ2-1; TRBD1 might be the D (5 bases). The germline V gene encodes CDR1 MNHEY and CDR2 SMNVEV (reference sequence). The V end was cut by 6 bases, the J end by 9 bases, with 24 bases between. This CDR3 comprises 16 residues. Here the CDR3 reads CASSQLMPGPFTEQFF. The DNA of the CDR3 is TGTGCCAGCAGCCAGCTTATGCCAGGGCCCTTCACTGAGCAGTTCTTC.

This sequence joins TRBV27 and TRBJ2-2; possibly TRBD1 or TRBD2 for D (5 bases each). Between the trimmed V and J ends, which lost 6 bases and 0 bases, there was a span of 8 bases. Germline CDR1 is MNHEY and CDR2 is SMNVEV (reference sequence). The CDR3 runs to 14 residues. CDR3 DNA sequence: TGTGCCAGCAGGGGGGACGCGAACACCGGGGAGCTGTTTTTT. It translates to CASRGDANTGELFF.

The rearrangement links TRBV11-3 to TRBJ2-6; D is unclear. The CDR3 spans 16 residues. Germline V gene lookup returns CDR1 SGHNT and CDR2 YENEEA. V lost 5 bases to trimming and J lost 0 bases, with 11 bases between them. CDR3 DNA sequence: TGTGCCAGCAGCCCTGGACCGTTCTCTGGGGCCAACGTCCTGACTTTC. Translating gives CASSPGPFSGANVLTF.

The chain combines TRBV15 with TRBJ2-3; maybe TRBD1 (5 bases). CDR1 and CDR2 from the germline V gene are LNHNV and YYDKDF (reference sequence). CDR3 length: 16 amino acids. V gave up 0 bases and J gave up 4 bases, with 14 bases separating them. CDR3 in amino acids: CATSRDRKGLADTQYF. The CDR3 DNA is TGTGCCACCAGCAGAGATCGAAAGGGGTTGGCAGATACGCAGTATTTT.

The chain carries TRBV5-6 and TRBJ2-7; D ambiguous. The CDR3 is 15 amino acids. V lost 1 base and J lost 5, with 16 bases in between. In germline, CDR1 is SGHDT, CDR2 YYEEEE. The CDR3 DNA sequence: TGTGCCAGCAGCTTGTACATAATATTGCGCCACGAGCAGTACTTC. Translating it yields CASSLYIILRHEQYF.

J is TRBJ2-1 and V is TRBV28; 9 nucleotides line up with TRBD2. Germline loops: CDR1 MDHEN, CDR2 SYDVKM. The CDR3 contains 16 residues. V gave up 1 base and J gave up 7 bases; unmatched junction bases: 8. CDR3 in amino acids: CASSLSPAGGFNEQFF. DNA of the CDR3: TGTGCCAGCAGTTTATCTCCGGCGGGAGGGTTTAATGAGCAGTTCTTC.

This clone was found once. V usage is TRBV4-1 and J usage is TRBJ2-7; the match to TRBD1 covers 8 bases. Unmatched junction bases numbered 8, after V lost 4 bases and J lost 6 bases. This CDR3 is built from 14 residues. Germline V lookup: CDR1 MGHRA, CDR2 YSYEKL. CDR3 coding DNA: TGCGCCAGCAGCCCATCGACAGGGGTCGTCGAGCAGTACTTC. Its translation: CASSPSTGVVEQYF.

Of note for this clone: Other DNA sequences in this sample translate to the same CDR3. This rearrangement joins TRBV30 to TRBJ1-5; no firm D call. Germline CDR1 reads GTSNPN; CDR2 reads SVGIG (reference sequence). CDR3 length equals 13 residues. Trimming removed 0 bases from V and 0 bases from J, with 3 bases in between. The CDR3 bases are TGTGCCTGGAGTGTACTTAGCAATCAGCCCCAGCATTTT. Translated, it gives CAWSVLSNQPQHF.

This clone is a singleton in its sample. The chain uses TRBV27 and TRBJ2-7; 10 bases agree with TRBD2. J was trimmed by 6 bases and V by 4 bases; bases with no gene match: 9. The germline CDR1 and CDR2 sequences are MNHEY and SMNVEV (reference sequence). CDR3 size: 15 residues. CDR3 amino acids: CASSSRLAGRGEQYF. Here the CDR3 DNA reads TGTGCCAGCAGTTCGAGACTAGCGGGCCGGGGCGAGCAGTACTTC.

This rearrangement joins TRBV5-4 to TRBJ2-1; a possible D gene is TRBD1 (6 bases). The length of the CDR3 is 15 residues. From germline, CDR1 is SGHNT and CDR2 YYREEE (reference sequence). Deletions cut 2 bases from V and 4 bases from J, with 13 bases between. CDR3 loop: CASSFRDTAYNEQFF. The CDR3 nucleotides are TGTGCCAGCAGCTTCCGGGACACCGCTTACAATGAGCAGTTCTTC.

V and J are TRBV7-8 and TRBJ2-7; D possibly matches TRBD1 or TRBD2 (6 bases each). CDR1 and CDR2 from the germline V gene are SGHVS and FQNEAQ. Trimming took off 5 bases at V and 5 bases at J, with 19 bases between the two ends. This CDR3 spans 15 amino acids. The CDR3, as DNA: TGTGCCAGCAGCGCTTTGGGGGGCAAAGTCGACGAGCAGTACTTC. Its protein is CASSALGGKVDEQYF.

The chain combines TRBV14 with TRBJ2-7; 8 nucleotides align to TRBD1. The V segment lost 8 bases and the J segment 5 bases; nucleotides outside the gene matches: 8. The CDR3 is 13 residues long. Germline lookup yields CDR1 SGHDN and CDR2 FVKESK. The chain's CDR3 is CASGMDRAHEQYF. The CDR3 bases are TGTGCCAGCGGAATGGACAGGGCCCACGAGCAGTACTTC.

The genes are TRBV7-2 and TRBJ2-6, with 7 bases that match TRBD1. The germline V gene encodes CDR1 SGHTA and CDR2 FQGNSA. This CDR3 has 19 amino acids. Trimming at V came to 1 base and at J to 4 bases, leaving 13 bases not matched to a gene. As DNA, the CDR3 is TGTGCCAGCAGCTTAGTAGTATTACTAGGGGGCAGAGGGGCCAACGTCCTGACTTTC. It codes for CASSLVVLLGGRGANVLTF. Full variable domain (missing parts from reference TRBV7-2 and TRBJ2-6): GAGVSQSPSNKVTEKGKDVELRCDPISGHTALYWYRQSLGQGLEFLIYFQGNSAPDKSGLPSDRFSAERTGGSVSTLTIQRTQQEDSAVYLCASSLVVLLGGRGANVLTFGAGSRLTVL.

The chain carries TRBV15 and TRBJ2-3, with D possibly matching TRBD2 (6 bases). Germline CDR1 and CDR2: LNHNV and YYDKDF (reference sequence). The V end was cut by 2 bases, the J end by 9 bases, with 15 bases between. The CDR3 extends over 14 amino acids. The CDR3 region has the DNA TGTGCCACCAGCAGATCCGGGCCTAGCGTAACGCAGTATTTT. Its protein is CATSRSGPSVTQYF.

Written as DNA, the CDR3 is TGTGCCAGCAGTCTTCGACTAGCGGAATACGAGCAGTACTTC. This codes for CASSLRLAEYEQYF. The chain employs TRBV28 and TRBJ2-7; 9 bases map to TRBD2. Germline V gives CDR1 MDHEN, CDR2 SYDVKM. The trim removed 5 bases at V and 4 bases at J, leaving 6 bases unmatched. The CDR3 has 14 amino acids.

This chain connects TRBV27 to TRBJ1-1; D uncertain. The CDR3 loop spans 14 amino acids. The germline CDR1 and CDR2 sequences are MNHEY and SMNVEV (reference sequence). Trimming pared 7 bases from V and 0 bases from J, leaving 12 bases between. In DNA form, the CDR3 reads TGTGCCAGCAAATTTACTGGGCTGAACACTGAAGCTTTCTTT. Residues: CASKFTGLNTEAFF.

The chain uses TRBV27 and TRBJ2-7; 7 bases map to TRBD2. This CDR3 region has 17 residues. After removal of 1 base from V and 5 bases from J, the junction contained 14 bases not matched to a gene. Germline lookup yields CDR1 MNHEY and CDR2 SMNVEV (reference sequence). The CDR3 DNA follows: TGTGCCAGCAGTTTATTTGTGGGAGGGCCCATGGGGGACGAGCAGTACTTC. Its translation is CASSLFVGGPMGDEQYF.

The chain is built from TRBV25-1 and TRBJ2-7, with 9 bases lining up with TRBD1. This CDR3 contains 13 residues. V gave up 6 bases and J gave up 4 bases; unmatched junction bases: 4. Germline-derived CDR1 and CDR2 are MGHDK and SYGVNS. The CDR3 sequence: CASSLGQGYEQYF. In DNA, the CDR3 is TGTGCCAGCAGCTTGGGACAGGGATACGAGCAGTACTTC.

This chain connects TRBV6-6 to TRBJ1-4, with D unclear. The CDR3 is 13 residues long. Germline lookup yields CDR1 MNHNY and CDR2 SVGAGI (reference sequence). Trimming left V 0 bases short and J 6 bases short, with 5 bases between. The CDR3 nucleotides are TGTGCCAGCAGTTACTCCTGGGATGAAAAACTGTTTTTT. Amino acids: CASSYSWDEKLFF.

J is TRBJ1-3 and V is TRBV6-6; D unresolved. Germline V gives CDR1 MNHNY, CDR2 SVGAGI (reference sequence). The CDR3 has 14 amino acids. Trimming shortened V by 5 bases and J by 0 bases, and 8 bases separated the two germline ends. The CDR3 coding sequence is TGTGCCAGCAGTCCGGGTTCCTCTGGAAACACCATATATTTT. Translation: CASSPGSSGNTIYF.